Presented here are 6 T cell receptor beta chains from one specimen sequenced in a study of patients and donors after allogeneic stem cell transplantation (dated by TCRdb to the early 2020s). The library relied on RT-PCR. The instrument given in TCRdb is NextSeq 550. Starting from the raw public reads, TCRdb applied fastp trimming at Q25, assembled clones with MiXCR and retained in-frame beta chains. One record per CDR3 amino acid sequence lists the most common genes and DNA. Recorded for this sample are approximately 160,000 distinct CDR3 sequences; about 30% of them occurred a single time. Of the sample, roughly 3.2% falls within the top ten clones. The specimen sequenced was blood, either unsorted or a sorted T cell fraction (not recorded which). The receptors were sampled from a human donor who was either an allogeneic HSCT recipient or a stem cell or donor lymphocyte infusion donor (not recorded which). It is not recorded whose cells these are; they may come from a transplant donor.

V and J are TRBV7-9 and TRBJ2-1; D gene ambiguous. The length of the CDR3 is 14 residues. CDR1 SEHNR and CDR2 FQNEAQ come from the germline V gene (reference sequence). Trimming took 1 base from V and 7 from J, leaving 11 bases between them. This CDR3 reads CASSLVTAGNEQFF. DNA for the CDR3: TGTGCCAGCAGCTTAGTAACCGCCGGGAATGAGCAGTTCTTC.

In its sample, this clonotype was seen a few times. The chain combines TRBV4-2 with TRBJ2-1, with 10 bases fitting TRBD2. This CDR3 spans 15 amino acids. Germline assignment: CDR1 LGHNA and CDR2 YNFKEQ. With 3 bases clipped from V and 3 bases from J, the junction kept 2 bases outside the gene matches. CDR3 in DNA: TGTGCCAGCAGCCAGGGGACTAGCGTCTACAATGAGCAGTTCTTC. Its protein is CASSQGTSVYNEQFF.

This clonotype was detected a few times. This rearrangement joins TRBV20-1 to TRBJ2-7; a weak D match, TRBD1 (6 bases). The germline V and J ends were trimmed by 2 bases and 3 bases, with 23 bases remaining between them. The length of the CDR3 is 17 residues. Germline CDR1 reads DFQATT; CDR2 reads SNEGSKA (reference sequence). The CDR3 DNA reads TGCAGTGCTAGATTCCTTCCAAACCAGGGGCCAGGCTACGAGCAGTACTTC. Its translation is CSARFLPNQGPGYEQYF.

This chain joins TRBV3-1 and TRBJ2-1; D ambiguous. Trimming cost V 1 base and J 6 bases, with 16 bases left between them. The CDR3 extends over 16 amino acids. Per the germline V gene, CDR1 is LGHDT and CDR2 is YNNKEL (reference sequence). As DNA, the CDR3 is TGTGCCAGCAGCCAAGTAATGACGGCTAGACTCAATGAGCAGTTCTTC. This gives the protein CASSQVMTARLNEQFF.

This clonotype showed up just a few times. V usage is TRBV7-9 and J usage is TRBJ1-1, with D maybe TRBD1 (5 bases). CDR1 is SEHNR and CDR2 is FQNEAQ in the germline V gene (reference sequence). This CDR3 comprises 13 residues. The germline V and J ends were trimmed by 5 bases and 6 bases, with 13 bases remaining between them. The CDR3: CASSPSGHSEAFF. The CDR3 DNA reads as TGTGCCAGCAGCCCATCGGGGCACTCTGAAGCTTTCTTT.

The chain employs TRBV20-1 and TRBJ2-7, with 10 bases identical to TRBD2. V shed 1 base, J shed 0 bases, and the junction held 6 bases outside the gene matches. CDR1 is DFQATT and CDR2 is SNEGSKA in the germline V gene (reference sequence). The length of the CDR3 is 16 residues. CDR3 amino acids: CSARALLAGDSYEQYF. Written as DNA, the CDR3 is TGCAGTGCTAGAGCCCTTCTAGCGGGAGACTCCTACGAGCAGTACTTC.